These T cell receptor beta chains were read from a single sample in a study of blood T cell repertoires in COVID-19. Assay used: immunoSEQ multiplex PCR; TCRdb lists only in-frame clones, some missing. Of under 350,000 clones listed, about nine tenths are singletons. Sequenced input: PBMCs or T cells enriched from blood (not recorded which). These TCRs come from a man aged 25-40 years who had recovered from COVID-19. Each CDR3 is given without its conserved first and last residue. The D gene is left open where the match is weak. Size is omitted from some rows. Given values are once, few, many or a class for expanded clones.

D gene	clone size	V gene	J gene	CDR3 length	CDR3 protein
TRBD1	-	TRBV7-8	TRBJ1-1	11	ASSIRTGIEAF
-	-	TRBV30	TRBJ2-3	10	ASERATDTQY
-	-	TRBV15	TRBJ2-1	16	ATRPGDFQGPAYNEQF
TRBD1	-	TRBV6-5	TRBJ1-5	12	ASRTGMGNQPQH
-	-	TRBV19	TRBJ1-5	13	ASSIDRVGNQPQH
-	-	TRBV5-4	TRBJ1-1	10	ASSLGSTEAF
TRBD1	-	TRBV27	TRBJ1-2	12	ASKDRGLNYGYT
-	-	TRBV7-2	TRBJ1-5	11	ASGGGFNQPQH
TRBD1	-	TRBV7-9	TRBJ1-2	11	ASSLTGPFGYT
-	-	TRBV6-5	TRBJ1-1	12	ASSFGQLNTEAF
TRBD2	-	TRBV6-5	TRBJ2-1	14	ASSYSRLASYNEQF
-	-	TRBV27	TRBJ2-7	12	ASSLRDRRYEQY
-	-	TRBV27	TRBJ1-2	13	ASSLYAQGIHGYT
TRBD2	once	TRBV24-1	TRBJ2-7	13	ATSDPSGPYYEQY
TRBD2	-	TRBV3-1/TRBV3-2	TRBJ2-5	12	ASSRQWTSETQY
-	-	TRBV27	TRBJ1-5	12	ASSLAGGIQPQH
-	-	TRBV7-6	TRBJ1-1	12	ASSLRGSNTEAF
-	few	TRBV7-2	TRBJ1-4	15	ASSLVVRGGTNEKLF
-	-	TRBV4-1	TRBJ1-4	12	ASSPPPEGEKLF
TRBD1	many	TRBV5-1	TRBJ1-2	13	ASSLVGTGGYGYT
TRBD1	-	TRBV28	TRBJ1-2	12	ASSFSGGYYGYT